The present T cell receptor beta chain was sequenced within a study of CXCR3-negative and CXCR3-positive naive CD8 T cells. The libraries of TRB cDNA were constructed through 5' RACE using UMI labels. TCRdb re-analyzed the 5' RACE reads; it lists each CDR3 protein once, without DNA. This repertoire comprises 85,000 to 90,000 distinct CDR3 sequences; its ten largest clones make up 0.8% to 0.85%. Findings and caveats of the study: TRB CDR3 hydrophobicity was greater in CXCR3-positive naive cells than in CXCR3-negative naive cells.

As concerns this clonotype: The antigen is undetermined.

Germline V gene lookup returns CDR1 SGHAT and CDR2 FQDESV (reference sequence). The CDR3 is made up of 16 amino acids. The sequence derives from a human donor in good health. Some clones in this sample may be carry-over from other donors' samples. Sequencing used naive CXCR3+ CD8+ T cells from blood. Noted subset: CD45RO-CCR7+CD27+CD95- naive CD8+ T cells expressing CXCR3 (TNR3+). The chain carries TRBV11-1 and TRBJ2-7; TCRdb's D call, TRBD1, is unchecked because there is no DNA. CDR3 loop: CASSLGPGHPDYEQYF.